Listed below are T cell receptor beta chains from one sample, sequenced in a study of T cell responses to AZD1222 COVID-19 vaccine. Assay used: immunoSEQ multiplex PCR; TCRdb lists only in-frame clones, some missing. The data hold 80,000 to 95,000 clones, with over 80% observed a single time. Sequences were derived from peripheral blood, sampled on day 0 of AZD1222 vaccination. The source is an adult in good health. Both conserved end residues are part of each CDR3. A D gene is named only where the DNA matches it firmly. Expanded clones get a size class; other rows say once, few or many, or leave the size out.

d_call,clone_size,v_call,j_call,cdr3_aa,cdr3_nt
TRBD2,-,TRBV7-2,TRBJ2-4,CASSLAGRVAKNIQYF,TGTGCCAGCAGCTTAGCAGGGAGGGTCGCCAAAAACATTCAGTACTTC
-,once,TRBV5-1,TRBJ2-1,CASSLTGTGSYNEQFF,TGCGCCAGCAGCTTAACCGGGACCGGCTCCTACAATGAGCAGTTCTTC
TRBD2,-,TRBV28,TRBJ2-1,CASSPGLADSYNEQFF,TGTGCCAGCAGCCCAGGACTAGCGGACTCCTACAATGAGCAGTTCTTC
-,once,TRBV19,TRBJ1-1,CASSLASNTEAFF,TGTGCCAGTAGTCTTGCTTCGAACACTGAAGCTTTCTTT
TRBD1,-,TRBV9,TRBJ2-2,CASSSRDRANTGELFF,TGTGCCAGCAGCTCCCGGGACAGGGCGAACACCGGGGAGCTGTTTTTT
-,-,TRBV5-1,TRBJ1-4,CASSLAAGVNEKLFF,TGCGCCAGCAGCTTGGCAGCAGGAGTTAATGAAAAACTGTTTTTT
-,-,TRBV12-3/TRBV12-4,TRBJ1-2,CASTLTTGYGYTF,TGTGCCAGCACCTTGACTACAGGCTATGGCTACACCTTC
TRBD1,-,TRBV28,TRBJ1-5,CASSHPGQGKKPVHF,TGTGCCAGCAGTCATCCCGGACAGGGCAAAAAACCAGTGCATTTT
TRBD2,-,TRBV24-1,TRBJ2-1,CATSDPGLAGDNEQFF,TGTGCCACCAGTGATCCGGGACTAGCGGGAGACAATGAGCAGTTCTTC
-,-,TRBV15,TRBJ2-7,CATSRDLGVPHEQYF,TGTGCCACCAGCAGAGATTTGGGGGTACCCCACGAGCAGTACTTC
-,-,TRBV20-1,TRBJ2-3,CSARPSETQYF,TGCAGTGCTAGGCCTAGCGAGACGCAGTATTTT
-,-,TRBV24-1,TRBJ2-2,CATSDRGPPGELFF,TGTGCCACCAGTGACCGCGGACCACCCGGGGAGCTGTTTTTT
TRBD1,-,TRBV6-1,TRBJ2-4,CASSDRGPKNIQYF,TGTGCCAGCAGTGACAGGGGGCCCAAAAACATTCAGTACTTC
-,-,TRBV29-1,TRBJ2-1,CSVDRGASYNEQFF,TGCAGCGTTGACAGGGGCGCCTCCTACAATGAGCAGTTCTTC
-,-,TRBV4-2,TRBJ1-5,CASSQEGMGGQPQHF,TGTGCCAGCAGCCAAGAGGGCATGGGCGGTCAGCCCCAGCATTTT
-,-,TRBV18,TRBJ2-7,CASSPSADSYEQYF,TGTGCCAGCTCACCATCGGCCGACTCCTACGAGCAGTACTTC
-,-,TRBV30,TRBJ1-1,CAWSVQRDTEAFF,TGTGCCTGGAGTGTACAAAGAGACACTGAAGCTTTCTTT
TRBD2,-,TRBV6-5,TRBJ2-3,CASSQPSGGTDTQYF,TGTGCCAGCAGTCAACCTAGCGGGGGTACAGATACGCAGTATTTT
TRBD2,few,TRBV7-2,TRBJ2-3,CASSLELAVKDTQYF,TGTGCCAGCAGCTTAGAACTAGCGGTAAAGGATACGCAGTATTTT
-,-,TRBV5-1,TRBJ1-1,CASSQDSEAFF,TGCGCCAGCAGCCAAGACAGTGAAGCTTTCTTT
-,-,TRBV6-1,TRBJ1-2,CASSERVGARGYTF,TGTGCCAGCAGTGAACGGGTGGGGGCGCGTGGCTACACCTTC
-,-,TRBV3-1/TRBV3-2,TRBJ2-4,CASSQDPSAKNIQYF,TGTGCCAGCAGCCAAGATCCTTCCGCCAAAAACATTCAGTACTTC
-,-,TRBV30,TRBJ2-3,CAWTKQVSSTDTQYF,TGTGCCTGGACCAAACAGGTCAGCAGCACAGATACGCAGTATTTT
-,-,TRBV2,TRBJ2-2,CASSAVAGVPGELFF,TGTGCCAGCAGTGCTGTGGCAGGGGTTCCCGGGGAGCTGTTTTTT
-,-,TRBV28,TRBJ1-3,CASIRGGTGNTIYF,TGTGCCAGCATTAGGGGGGGCACCGGAAACACCATATATTTT
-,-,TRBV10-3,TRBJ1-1,CAISPGTEAFF,TGTGCCATCAGCCCCGGGACCGAAGCTTTCTTT
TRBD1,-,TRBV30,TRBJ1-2,CAWSEQQGNYGYTF,TGTGCCTGGAGCGAACAACAGGGGAACTATGGCTACACCTTC
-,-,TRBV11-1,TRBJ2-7,CASSLGRNRAHEQYF,TGTGCCAGCAGCTTAGGTCGAAACAGGGCCCACGAGCAGTACTTC
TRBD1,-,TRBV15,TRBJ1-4,CATSGPTGVNEKLFF,TGTGCCACCAGCGGCCCGACAGGGGTTAACGAAAAACTGTTTTTT
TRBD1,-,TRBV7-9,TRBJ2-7,CASSPRWDRGQYEQYF,TGTGCCAGCAGCCCCCGGTGGGACAGGGGGCAATACGAGCAGTACTTC
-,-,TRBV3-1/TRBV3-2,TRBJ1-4,CASGQPGHNEKLFF,TGTGCCAGCGGTCAACCGGGACATAATGAAAAACTGTTTTTT
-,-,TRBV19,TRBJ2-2,CASSIRRAAGELFF,TGTGCCAGTAGTATCCGCAGGGCGGCCGGGGAGCTGTTTTTT
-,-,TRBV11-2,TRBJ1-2,CASSSSTGRSGYGYTF,TGTGCCAGCAGCTCATCGACTGGCCGCTCCGGCTATGGCTACACCTTC
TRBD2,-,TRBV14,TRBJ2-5,CASSQGGGRTKQETQYF,TGTGCCAGCAGCCAAGGGGGGGGACGAACAAAACAAGAGACCCAGTACTTC
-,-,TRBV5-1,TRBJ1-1,CASSSDSLNTEAFF,TGCGCCAGCAGCTCGGACAGCCTGAACACTGAAGCTTTCTTT
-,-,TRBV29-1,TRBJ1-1,CSVGRGGFTEAFF,TGCAGCGTTGGCCGGGGCGGATTCACTGAAGCTTTCTTT
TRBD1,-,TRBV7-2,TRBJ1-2,CASRLGQADYGYTF,TGTGCCAGCAGGCTAGGACAGGCCGACTATGGCTACACCTTC
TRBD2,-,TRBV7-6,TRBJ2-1,CASSSNSGTTVNEQFF,TGTGCCAGCAGCTCCAATTCCGGGACTACGGTCAATGAGCAGTTCTTC
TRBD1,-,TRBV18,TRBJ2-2,CASSPSPGQGFVNTGELFF,TGTGCCAGCTCACCGTCCCCGGGACAGGGCTTTGTGAACACCGGGGAGCTGTTTTTT
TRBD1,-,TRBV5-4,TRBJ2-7,CASSEGDSEYEQYF,TGTGCCAGCAGCGAGGGGGACAGTGAATACGAGCAGTACTTC
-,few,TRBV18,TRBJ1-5,CASSPDTGEPQHF,TGTGCCAGCTCACCAGACACGGGGGAGCCCCAGCATTTT
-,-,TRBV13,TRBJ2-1,CASSYSGTRPYNEQFF,TGTGCCAGCAGCTACTCCGGGACTCGTCCCTACAATGAGCAGTTCTTC
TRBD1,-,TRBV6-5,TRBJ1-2,CASRLGQAYGYTF,TGTGCCAGCAGACTCGGACAGGCCTATGGCTACACCTTC
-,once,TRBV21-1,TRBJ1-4,CASSVRRMGIWEKLFF,TGTGCCAGCAGCGTGCGTCGTATGGGTATATGGGAAAAACTGTTTTTT
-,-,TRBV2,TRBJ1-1,CASSEGYGMNTEAFF,TGTGCCAGCAGTGAGGGGTACGGGATGAACACTGAAGCTTTCTTT
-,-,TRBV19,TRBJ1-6,CASSIGGKNSPLHF,TGTGCCAGTAGTATAGGGGGTAAGAATTCACCCCTCCACTTT
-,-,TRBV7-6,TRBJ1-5,CASSLEQGEVGPQHF,TGTGCCAGCAGCTTAGAACAGGGTGAGGTAGGGCCCCAGCATTTT
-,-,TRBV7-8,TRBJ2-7,CASGSDEQYF,TGTGCCAGCGGATCGGACGAGCAGTACTTC
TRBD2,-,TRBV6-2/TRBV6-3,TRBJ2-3,CASSPGLAGGYEEDTQYF,TGTGCCAGCAGCCCTGGACTAGCGGGGGGTTATGAGGAAGATACGCAGTATTTT
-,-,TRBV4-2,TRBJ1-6,CASSQAGENSPLHF,TGTGCCAGCAGCCAAGCAGGGGAGAATTCACCCCTCCACTTT
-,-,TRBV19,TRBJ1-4,CASSRGSPSTNEKLFF,TGTGCCAGTAGTAGGGGCAGCCCTTCAACTAATGAAAAACTGTTTTTT
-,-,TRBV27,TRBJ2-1,CASSLGPSSYNEQFF,TGTGCCAGCAGTTTGGGACCTAGCTCCTACAATGAGCAGTTCTTC
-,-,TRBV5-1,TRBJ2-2,CASSIRDGASDGELFF,TGCGCCAGCAGTATTCGGGACGGGGCCTCCGACGGGGAGCTGTTTTTT
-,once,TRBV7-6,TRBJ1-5,CASSLTGNQPQHF,TGTGCCAGCAGCCTCACAGGGAATCAGCCCCAGCATTTT